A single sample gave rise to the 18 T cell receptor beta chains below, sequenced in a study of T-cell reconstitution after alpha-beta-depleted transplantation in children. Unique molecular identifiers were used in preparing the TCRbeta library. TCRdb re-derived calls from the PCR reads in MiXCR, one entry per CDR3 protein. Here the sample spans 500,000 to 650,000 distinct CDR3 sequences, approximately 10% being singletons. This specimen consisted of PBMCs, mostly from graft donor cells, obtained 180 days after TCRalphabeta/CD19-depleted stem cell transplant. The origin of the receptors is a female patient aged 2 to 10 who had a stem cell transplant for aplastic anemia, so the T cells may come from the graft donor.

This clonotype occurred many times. The CDR3 DNA follows: TGTGCCAGCAGTTTAGGAGCGGCGGCATACAATGAGCAGTTCTTC. Its translation is CASSLGAAAYNEQFF. This sequence joins TRBV12-3 or TRBV12-4 and TRBJ2-1; perhaps TRBD2 as D (5 bases). The CDR3 covers 15 residues. V was clipped by 1 base and J by 4 bases, with 11 bases between them.

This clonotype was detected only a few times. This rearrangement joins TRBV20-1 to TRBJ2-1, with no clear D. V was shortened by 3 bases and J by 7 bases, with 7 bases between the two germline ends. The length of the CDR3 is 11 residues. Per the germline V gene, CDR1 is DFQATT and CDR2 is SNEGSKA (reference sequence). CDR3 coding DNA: TGCAGTGCTAGCCCGGTAAATGAGCAGTTCTTC. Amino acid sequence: CSASPVNEQFF.

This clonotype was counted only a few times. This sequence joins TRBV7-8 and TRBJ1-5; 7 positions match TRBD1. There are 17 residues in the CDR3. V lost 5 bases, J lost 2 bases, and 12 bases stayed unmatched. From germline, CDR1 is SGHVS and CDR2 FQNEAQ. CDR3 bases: TGTGCCAGCAGCGAAAGGGGGACAGTTCATGGCAATCAGCCCCAGCATTTT. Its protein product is CASSERGTVHGNQPQHF.

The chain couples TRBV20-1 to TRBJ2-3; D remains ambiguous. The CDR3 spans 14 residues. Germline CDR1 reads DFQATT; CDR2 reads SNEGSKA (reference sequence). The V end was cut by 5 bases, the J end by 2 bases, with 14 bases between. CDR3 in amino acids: CSAWTFLFTDTQYF. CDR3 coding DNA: TGCAGTGCTTGGACGTTTCTTTTCACAGATACGCAGTATTTT.

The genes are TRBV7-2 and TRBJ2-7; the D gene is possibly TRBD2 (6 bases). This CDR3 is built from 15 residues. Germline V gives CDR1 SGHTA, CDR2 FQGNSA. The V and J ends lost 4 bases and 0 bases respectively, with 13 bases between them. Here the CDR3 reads CASSSGGTLSYEQYF. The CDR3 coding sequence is TGTGCCAGCAGCTCCGGCGGGACTCTCTCCTACGAGCAGTACTTC.

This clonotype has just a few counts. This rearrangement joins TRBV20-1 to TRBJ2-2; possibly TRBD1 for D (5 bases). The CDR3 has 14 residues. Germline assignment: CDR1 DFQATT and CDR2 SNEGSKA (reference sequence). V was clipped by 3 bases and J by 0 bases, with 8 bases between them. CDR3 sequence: CSARQGSNTGELFF. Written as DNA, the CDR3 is TGCAGTGCTAGGCAGGGATCGAACACCGGGGAGCTGTTTTTT.

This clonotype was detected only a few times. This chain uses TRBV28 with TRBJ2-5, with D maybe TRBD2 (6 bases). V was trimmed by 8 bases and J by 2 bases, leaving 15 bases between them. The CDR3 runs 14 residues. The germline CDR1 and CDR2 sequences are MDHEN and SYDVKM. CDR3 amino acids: CASYGGHRQETQYF. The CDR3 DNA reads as TGTGCCAGCTACGGAGGGCACCGACAAGAGACCCAGTACTTC. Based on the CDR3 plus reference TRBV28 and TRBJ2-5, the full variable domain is DVKVTQSSRYLVKRTGEKVFLECVQDMDHENMFWYRQDPGLGLRLIYFSYDVKMKEKGDIPEGYSVSREKKERFSLILESASTNQTSMYLCASYGGHRQETQYFGPGTRLLVL.

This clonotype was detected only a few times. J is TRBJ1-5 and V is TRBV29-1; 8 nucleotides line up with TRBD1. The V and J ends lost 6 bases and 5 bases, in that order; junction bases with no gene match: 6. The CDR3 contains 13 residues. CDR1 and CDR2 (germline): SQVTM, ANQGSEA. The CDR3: CSVRTGPHQPQHF. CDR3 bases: TGCAGCGTACGGACAGGGCCCCATCAGCCCCAGCATTTT.

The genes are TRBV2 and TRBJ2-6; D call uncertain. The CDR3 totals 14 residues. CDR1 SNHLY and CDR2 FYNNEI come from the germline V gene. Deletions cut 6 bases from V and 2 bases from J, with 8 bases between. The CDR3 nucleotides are TGTGCCAGCAGGGATTACACTGGGGCCAACGTCCTGACTTTC. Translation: CASRDYTGANVLTF.

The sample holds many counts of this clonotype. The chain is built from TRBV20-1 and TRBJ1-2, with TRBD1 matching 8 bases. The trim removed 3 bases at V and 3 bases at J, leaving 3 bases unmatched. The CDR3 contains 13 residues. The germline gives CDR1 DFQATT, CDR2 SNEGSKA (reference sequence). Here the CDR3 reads CSASQGADYGYTF. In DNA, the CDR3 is TGCAGTGCTAGCCAGGGGGCTGACTATGGCTACACCTTC.

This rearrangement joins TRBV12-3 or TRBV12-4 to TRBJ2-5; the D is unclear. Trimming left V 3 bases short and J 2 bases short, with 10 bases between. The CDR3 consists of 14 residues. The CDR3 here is CASSFFRYQETQYF. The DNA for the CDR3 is TGTGCCAGCAGTTTCTTCAGGTATCAAGAGACCCAGTACTTC.

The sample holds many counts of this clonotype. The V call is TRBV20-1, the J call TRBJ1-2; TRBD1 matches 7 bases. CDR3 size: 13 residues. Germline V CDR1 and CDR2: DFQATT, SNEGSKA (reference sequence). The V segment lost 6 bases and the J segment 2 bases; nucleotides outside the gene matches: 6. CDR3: CSAPTGSNYGYTF. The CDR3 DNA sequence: TGCAGTGCACCGACAGGGTCGAACTATGGCTACACCTTC.

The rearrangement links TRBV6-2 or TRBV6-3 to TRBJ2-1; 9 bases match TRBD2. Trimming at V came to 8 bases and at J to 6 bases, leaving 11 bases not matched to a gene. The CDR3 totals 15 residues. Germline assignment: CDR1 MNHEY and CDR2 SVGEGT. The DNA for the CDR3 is TGTGCCAGCGTTAGGCGGACTAGCGAACTCAATGAGCAGTTCTTC. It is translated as CASVRRTSELNEQFF.

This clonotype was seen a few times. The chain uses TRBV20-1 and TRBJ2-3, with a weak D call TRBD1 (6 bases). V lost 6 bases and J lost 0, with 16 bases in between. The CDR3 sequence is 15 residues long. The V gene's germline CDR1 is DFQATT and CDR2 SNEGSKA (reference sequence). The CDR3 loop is CSAEGGPFSTDTQYF. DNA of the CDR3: TGCAGTGCCGAAGGGGGACCCTTTAGCACAGATACGCAGTATTTT.

CDR3 protein: CATSRVVGAASSYEQYF. CDR3 nucleotide sequence: TGTGCCACCAGCAGAGTCGTCGGGGCAGCCAGCTCCTACGAGCAGTACTTC. This chain links TRBV15 with TRBJ2-7, with D tentatively TRBD1 or TRBD2 (5 bases each). CDR3 length: 17 amino acids. Germline values: CDR1 LNHNV, CDR2 YYDKDF (reference sequence). Trimming removed 1 base from V and 0 bases from J, with 16 bases in between.

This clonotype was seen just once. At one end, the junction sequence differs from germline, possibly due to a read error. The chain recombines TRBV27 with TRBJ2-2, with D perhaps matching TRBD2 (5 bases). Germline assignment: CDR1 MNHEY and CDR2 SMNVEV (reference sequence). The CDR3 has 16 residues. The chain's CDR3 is CASSLFAGLNTGEPFF. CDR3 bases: TGTGCCAGCAGTTTATTCGCAGGATTGAACACCGGGGAGCCGTTTTTT.

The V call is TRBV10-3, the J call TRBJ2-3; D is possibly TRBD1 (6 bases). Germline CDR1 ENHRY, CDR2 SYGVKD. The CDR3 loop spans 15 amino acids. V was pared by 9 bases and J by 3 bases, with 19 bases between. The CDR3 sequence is CAISPTGMMTDTQYF. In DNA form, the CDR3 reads TGTGCCATATCCCCGACAGGTATGATGACAGATACGCAGTATTTT.

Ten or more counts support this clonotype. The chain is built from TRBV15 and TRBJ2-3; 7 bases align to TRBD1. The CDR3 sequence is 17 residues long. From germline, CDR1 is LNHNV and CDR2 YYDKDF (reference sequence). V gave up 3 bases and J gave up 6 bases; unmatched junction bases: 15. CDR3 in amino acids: CATSRGVTGTLRDTQYF. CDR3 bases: TGTGCCACCAGCAGGGGTGTGACAGGGACGTTGCGGGATACGCAGTATTTT.